The 3 T cell receptor beta chains below come from one sample, sequenced in a study of cytomegalovirus exposure and HLA in healthy donors. The PCR had 60 Vbeta and 13 Jbeta primers. Generated by immunoSEQ multiplex PCR, the TCRdb table keeps only in-frame clones and is missing some. The table has 150,000 to 200,000 clones, 80% seen once. The sequenced sample consisted of PBMCs. These receptors all stem from a man aged 30 to 39 in good health and CMV-seropositive.

The chain is built from TRBV4-1 and TRBJ2-7, with unresolved D. Germline-derived CDR1 and CDR2 are MGHRA and YSYEKL. V was cut by 1 base and J by 2 bases, with 12 bases left in between. The CDR3 totals 15 residues. For the CDR3, the DNA is TGCGCCAGCAGCCAAGCCCCCATGGCGGCCTACGAGCAGTACTTC. It yields the protein CASSQAPMAAYEQYF.

A single count supports this clone. The chain has TRBV7-3 and TRBJ1-1; tentative D call: TRBD1 (5 bases). V was trimmed by 5 bases and J by 4 bases, leaving 11 bases between them. CDR3 length: 13 amino acids. CDR1 SGHTA and CDR2 FQGTGA come from the germline V gene. The CDR3 sequence is CASSTAGSTEAFF. The CDR3 DNA is TGTGCCAGCAGCACCGCAGGGTCCACTGAAGCTTTCTTT. Variable domain in full (rest from reference TRBV7-3 and TRBJ1-1): GAGVSQTPSNKVTEKGKYVELRCDPISGHTALYWYRQSLGQGPEFLIYFQGTGAADDSGLPNDRFFAVRPEGSVSTLKIQRTERGDSAVYLCASSTAGSTEAFFGQGTRLTVV.

The chain links TRBV18 to TRBJ2-6, with 12 bases that match TRBD2. CDR1 is KGHSH, CDR2 LQKENI, per germline. The CDR3 length is 17 residues. The trim removed 3 bases at V and 2 bases at J, leaving 2 bases unmatched. This CDR3 reads CASSPGLAGTGANVLTF. DNA of the CDR3: TGTGCCAGCTCACCCGGACTAGCGGGAACTGGGGCCAACGTCCTGACTTTC.